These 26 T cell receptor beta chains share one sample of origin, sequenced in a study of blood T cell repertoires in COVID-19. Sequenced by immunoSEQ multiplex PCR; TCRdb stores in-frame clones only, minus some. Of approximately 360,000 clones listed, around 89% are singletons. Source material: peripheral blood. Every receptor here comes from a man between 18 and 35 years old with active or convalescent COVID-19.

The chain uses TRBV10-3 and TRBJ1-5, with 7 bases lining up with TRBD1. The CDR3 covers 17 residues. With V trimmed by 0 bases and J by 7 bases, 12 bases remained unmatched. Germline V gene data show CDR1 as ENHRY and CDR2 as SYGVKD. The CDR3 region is CAISESNRRGTGQPQHF. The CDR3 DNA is TGTGCCATCAGTGAGTCCAACCGCAGGGGGACGGGGCAGCCCCAGCATTTT.

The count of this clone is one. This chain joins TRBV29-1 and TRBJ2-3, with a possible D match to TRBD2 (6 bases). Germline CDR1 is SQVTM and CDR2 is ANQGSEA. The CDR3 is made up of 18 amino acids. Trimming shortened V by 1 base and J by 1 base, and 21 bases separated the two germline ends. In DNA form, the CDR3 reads TGCAGCGTTGAAGGGGGTAGCGGAGACCTAGTCGGCACAGATACGCAGTATTTT. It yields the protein CSVEGGSGDLVGTDTQYF.

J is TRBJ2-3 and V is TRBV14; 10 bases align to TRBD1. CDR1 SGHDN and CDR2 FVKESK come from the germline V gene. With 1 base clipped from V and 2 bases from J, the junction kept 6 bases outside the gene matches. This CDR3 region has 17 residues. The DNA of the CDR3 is TGTGCCAGCAGCCAAGTGGCGACAGGGGGCCCCACAGATACGCAGTATTTT. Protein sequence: CASSQVATGGPTDTQYF.

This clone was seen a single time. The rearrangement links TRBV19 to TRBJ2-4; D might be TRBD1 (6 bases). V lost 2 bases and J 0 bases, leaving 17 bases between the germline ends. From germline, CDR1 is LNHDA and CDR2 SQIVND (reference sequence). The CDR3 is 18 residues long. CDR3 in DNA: TGTGCCAGTAGTATACTCTGGACAGCACCACTAGCCAAAAACATTCAGTACTTC. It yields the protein CASSILWTAPLAKNIQYF.

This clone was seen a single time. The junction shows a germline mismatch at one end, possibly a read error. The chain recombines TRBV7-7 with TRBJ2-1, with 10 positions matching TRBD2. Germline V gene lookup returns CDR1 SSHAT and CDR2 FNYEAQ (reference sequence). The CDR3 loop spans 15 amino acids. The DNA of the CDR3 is TGTGCTAGCAGCGAAGGACTAGCGGCATACAATGAGCAGTTCTTC. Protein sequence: CASSEGLAAYNEQFF. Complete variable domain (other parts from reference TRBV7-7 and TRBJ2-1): GAGVSQSPRYKVTKRGQDVTLRCDPISSHATLYWYQQALGQGPEFLTYFNYEAQPDKSGLPSDRFSAERPEGSISTLTIQRTEQRDSAMYRCASSEGLAAYNEQFFGPGTRLTVL.

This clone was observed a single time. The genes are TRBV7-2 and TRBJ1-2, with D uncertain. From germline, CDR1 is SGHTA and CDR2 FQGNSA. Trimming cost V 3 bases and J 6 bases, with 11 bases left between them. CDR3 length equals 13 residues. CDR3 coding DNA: TGTGCCAGCAGCTTTCTTCCCGGGGATGGCTACACCTTC. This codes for CASSFLPGDGYTF.

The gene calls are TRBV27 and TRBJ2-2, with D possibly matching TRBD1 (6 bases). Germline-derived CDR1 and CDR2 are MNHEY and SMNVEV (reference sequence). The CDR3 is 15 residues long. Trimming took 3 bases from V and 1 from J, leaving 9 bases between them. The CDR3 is CASSLGAMNTGELFF. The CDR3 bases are TGTGCCAGCAGTTTGGGGGCCATGAACACCGGGGAGCTGTTTTTT.

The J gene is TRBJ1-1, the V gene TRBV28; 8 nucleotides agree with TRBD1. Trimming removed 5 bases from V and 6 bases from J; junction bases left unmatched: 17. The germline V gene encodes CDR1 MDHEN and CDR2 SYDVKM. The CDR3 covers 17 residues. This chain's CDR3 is CASSHVPGQVHRAEAFF. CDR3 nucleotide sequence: TGTGCCAGCAGTCATGTCCCGGGACAGGTACACCGGGCTGAAGCTTTCTTT.

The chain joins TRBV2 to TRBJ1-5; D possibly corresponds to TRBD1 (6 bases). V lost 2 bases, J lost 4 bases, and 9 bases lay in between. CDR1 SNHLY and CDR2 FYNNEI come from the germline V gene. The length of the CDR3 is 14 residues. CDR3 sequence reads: CASSELGGNQPQHF. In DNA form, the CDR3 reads TGTGCCAGCAGTGAACTAGGGGGTAATCAGCCCCAGCATTTT.

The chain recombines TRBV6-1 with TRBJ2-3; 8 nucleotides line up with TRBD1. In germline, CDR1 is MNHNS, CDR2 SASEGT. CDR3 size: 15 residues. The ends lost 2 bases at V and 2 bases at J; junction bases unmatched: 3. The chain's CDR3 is CASSEWDRNTDTQYF. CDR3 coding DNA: TGTGCCAGCAGTGAATGGGACAGGAACACAGATACGCAGTATTTT.

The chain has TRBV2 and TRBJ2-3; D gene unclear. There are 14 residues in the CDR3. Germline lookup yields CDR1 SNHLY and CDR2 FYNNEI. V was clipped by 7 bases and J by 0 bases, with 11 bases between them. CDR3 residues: CASITTTSTDTQYF. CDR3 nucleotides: TGTGCCAGCATTACCACTACTAGCACAGATACGCAGTATTTT.

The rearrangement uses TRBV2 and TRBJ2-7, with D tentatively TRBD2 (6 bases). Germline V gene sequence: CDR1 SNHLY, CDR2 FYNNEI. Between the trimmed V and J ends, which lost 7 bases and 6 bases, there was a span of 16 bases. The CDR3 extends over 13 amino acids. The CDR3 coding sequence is TGTGCCAGCACTCTAACCGGAGGGGTCGAGCAGTACTTC. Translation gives CASTLTGGVEQYF.

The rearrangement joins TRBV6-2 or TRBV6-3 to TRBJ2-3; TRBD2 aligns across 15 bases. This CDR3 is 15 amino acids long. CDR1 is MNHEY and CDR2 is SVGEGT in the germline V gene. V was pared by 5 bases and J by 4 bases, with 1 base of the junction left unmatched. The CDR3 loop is CASSRTSGRADTQYF. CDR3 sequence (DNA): TGTGCCAGCAGTCGGACTAGCGGGAGGGCAGATACGCAGTATTTT.

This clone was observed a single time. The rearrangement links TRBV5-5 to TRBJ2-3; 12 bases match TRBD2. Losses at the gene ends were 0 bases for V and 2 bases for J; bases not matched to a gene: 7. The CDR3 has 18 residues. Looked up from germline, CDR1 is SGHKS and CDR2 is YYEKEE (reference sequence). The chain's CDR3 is CASSLGLAGGTPTDTQYF. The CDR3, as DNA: TGTGCCAGCAGCTTGGGGCTAGCGGGGGGGACGCCCACAGATACGCAGTATTTT.

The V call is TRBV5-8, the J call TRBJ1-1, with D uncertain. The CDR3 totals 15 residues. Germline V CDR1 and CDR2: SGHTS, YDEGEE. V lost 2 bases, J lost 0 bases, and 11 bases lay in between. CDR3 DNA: TGTGCCAGCAGCTTCTATCGCACCATGAACACTGAAGCTTTCTTT. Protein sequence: CASSFYRTMNTEAFF.

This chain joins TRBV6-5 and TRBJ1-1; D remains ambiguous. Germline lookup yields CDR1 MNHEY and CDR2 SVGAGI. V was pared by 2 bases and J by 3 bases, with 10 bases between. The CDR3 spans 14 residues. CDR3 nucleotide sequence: TGTGCCAGCAGTTACGAGGGTATTGACACTGAAGCTTTCTTT. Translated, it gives CASSYEGIDTEAFF.

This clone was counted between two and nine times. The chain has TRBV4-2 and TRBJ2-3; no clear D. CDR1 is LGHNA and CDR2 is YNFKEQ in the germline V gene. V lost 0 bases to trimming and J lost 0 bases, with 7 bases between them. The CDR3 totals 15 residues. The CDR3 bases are TGTGCCAGCAGCCAAGACCCCTTTAGCACAGATACGCAGTATTTT. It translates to CASSQDPFSTDTQYF.

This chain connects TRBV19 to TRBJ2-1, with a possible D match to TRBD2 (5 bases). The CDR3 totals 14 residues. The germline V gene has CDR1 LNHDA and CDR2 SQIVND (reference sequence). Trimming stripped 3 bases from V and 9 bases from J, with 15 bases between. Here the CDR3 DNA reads TGTGCCAGTAGTATCAGACTCCGGGAACCTGAGCAGTTCTTC. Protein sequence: CASSIRLREPEQFF.

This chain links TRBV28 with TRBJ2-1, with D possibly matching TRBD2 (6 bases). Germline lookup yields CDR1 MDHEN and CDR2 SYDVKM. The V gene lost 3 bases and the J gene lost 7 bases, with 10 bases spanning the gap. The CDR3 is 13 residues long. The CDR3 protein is CASSLGGGNEQFF. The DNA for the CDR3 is TGTGCCAGCAGTTTGGGGGGAGGTAATGAGCAGTTCTTC. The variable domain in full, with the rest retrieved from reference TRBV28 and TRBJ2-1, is DVKVTQSSRYLVKRTGEKVFLECVQDMDHENMFWYRQDPGLGLRLIYFSYDVKMKEKGDIPEGYSVSREKKERFSLILESASTNQTSMYLCASSLGGGNEQFFGPGTRLTVL.

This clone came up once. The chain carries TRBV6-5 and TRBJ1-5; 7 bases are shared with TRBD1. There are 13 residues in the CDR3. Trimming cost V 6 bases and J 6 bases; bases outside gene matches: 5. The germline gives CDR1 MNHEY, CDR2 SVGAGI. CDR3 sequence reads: CASSATGVQPQHF. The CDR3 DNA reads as TGTGCCAGCAGCGCAACAGGGGTTCAGCCCCAGCATTTT.

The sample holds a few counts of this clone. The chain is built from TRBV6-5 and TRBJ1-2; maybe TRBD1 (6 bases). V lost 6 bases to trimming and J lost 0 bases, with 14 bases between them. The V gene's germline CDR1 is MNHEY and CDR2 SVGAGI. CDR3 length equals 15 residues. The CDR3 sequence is CASRSRDKANYGYTF. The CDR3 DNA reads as TGTGCCAGCAGGAGCCGGGACAAAGCTAACTATGGCTACACCTTC.

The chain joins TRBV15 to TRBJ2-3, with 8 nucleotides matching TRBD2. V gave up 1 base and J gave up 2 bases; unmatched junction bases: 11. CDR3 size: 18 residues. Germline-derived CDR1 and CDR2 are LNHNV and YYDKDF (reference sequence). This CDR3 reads CATSRGSGGGSHTDTQYF. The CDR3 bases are TGTGCCACCAGCAGAGGATCAGGCGGGGGGTCCCACACAGATACGCAGTATTTT.

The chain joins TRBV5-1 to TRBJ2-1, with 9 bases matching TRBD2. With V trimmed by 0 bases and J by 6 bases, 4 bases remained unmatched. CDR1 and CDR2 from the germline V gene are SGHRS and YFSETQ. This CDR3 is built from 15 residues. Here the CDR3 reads CASSLVAGAFNEQFF. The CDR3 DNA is TGCGCCAGCAGCTTGGTAGCGGGAGCTTTCAATGAGCAGTTCTTC. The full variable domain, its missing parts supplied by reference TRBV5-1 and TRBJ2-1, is KAGVTQTPRYLIKTRGQQVTLSCSPISGHRSVSWYQQTPGQGLQFLFEYFSETQRNKGNFPGRFSGRQFSNSRSEMNVSTLELGDSALYLCASSLVAGAFNEQFFGPGTRLTVL.

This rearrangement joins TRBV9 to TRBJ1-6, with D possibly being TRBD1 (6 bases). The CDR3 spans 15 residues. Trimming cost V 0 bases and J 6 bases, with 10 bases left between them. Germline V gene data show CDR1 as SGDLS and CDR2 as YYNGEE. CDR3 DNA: TGTGCCAGCAGCGTAGGGCAGGGGCGTAATTCACCCCTCCACTTT. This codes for CASSVGQGRNSPLHF.

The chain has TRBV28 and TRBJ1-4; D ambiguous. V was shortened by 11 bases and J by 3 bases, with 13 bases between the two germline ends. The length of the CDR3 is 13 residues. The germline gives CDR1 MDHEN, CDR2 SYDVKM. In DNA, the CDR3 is TGTGCCGTGAGGTCCGGGGCTAATGAAAAACTGTTTTTT. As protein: CAVRSGANEKLFF.

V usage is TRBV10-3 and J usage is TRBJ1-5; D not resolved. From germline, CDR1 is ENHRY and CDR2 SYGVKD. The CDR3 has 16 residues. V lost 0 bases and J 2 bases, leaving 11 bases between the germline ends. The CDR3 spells CAISESVAGGNQPQHF. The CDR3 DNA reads TGTGCCATCAGTGAGTCAGTCGCGGGAGGCAATCAGCCCCAGCATTTT.